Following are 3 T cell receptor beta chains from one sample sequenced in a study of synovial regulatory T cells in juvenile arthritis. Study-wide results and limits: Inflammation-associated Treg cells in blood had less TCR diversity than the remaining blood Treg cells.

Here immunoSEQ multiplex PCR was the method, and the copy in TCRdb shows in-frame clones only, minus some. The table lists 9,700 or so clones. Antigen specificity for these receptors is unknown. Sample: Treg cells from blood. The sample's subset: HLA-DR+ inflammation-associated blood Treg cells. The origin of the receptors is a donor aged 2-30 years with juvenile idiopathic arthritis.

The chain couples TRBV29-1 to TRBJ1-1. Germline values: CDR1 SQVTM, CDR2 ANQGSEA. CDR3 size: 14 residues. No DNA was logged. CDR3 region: CSVEAEISNTEAFF.

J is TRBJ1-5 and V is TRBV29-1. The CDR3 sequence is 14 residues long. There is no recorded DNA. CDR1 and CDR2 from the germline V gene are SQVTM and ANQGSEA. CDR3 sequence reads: CSVSDRNSNQPQHF.

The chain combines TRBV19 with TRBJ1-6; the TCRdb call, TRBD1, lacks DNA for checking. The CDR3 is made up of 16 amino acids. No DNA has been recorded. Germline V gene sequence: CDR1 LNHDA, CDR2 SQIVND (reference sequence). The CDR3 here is CASSSGGLSYNSPLHF.